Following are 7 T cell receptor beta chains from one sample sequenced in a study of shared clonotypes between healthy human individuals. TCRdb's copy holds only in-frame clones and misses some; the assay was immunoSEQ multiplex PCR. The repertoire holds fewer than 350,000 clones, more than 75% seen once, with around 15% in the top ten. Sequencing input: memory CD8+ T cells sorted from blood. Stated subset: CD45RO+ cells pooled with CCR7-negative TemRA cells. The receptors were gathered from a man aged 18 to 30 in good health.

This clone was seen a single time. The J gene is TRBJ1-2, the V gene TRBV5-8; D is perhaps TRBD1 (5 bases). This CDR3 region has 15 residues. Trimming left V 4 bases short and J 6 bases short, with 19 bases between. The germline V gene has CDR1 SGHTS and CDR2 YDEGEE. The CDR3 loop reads CASSPGSRVTHGYTF. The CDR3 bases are TGTGCCAGCAGCCCGGGGAGCAGGGTGACGCATGGCTACACCTTC.

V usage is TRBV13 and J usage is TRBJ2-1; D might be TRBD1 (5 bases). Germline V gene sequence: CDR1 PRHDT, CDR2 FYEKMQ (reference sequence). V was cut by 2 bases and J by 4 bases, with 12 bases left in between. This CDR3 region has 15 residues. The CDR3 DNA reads TGTGCCAGCAGCTTAAAAGGGGCCGGGTACAATGAGCAGTTCTTC. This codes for CASSLKGAGYNEQFF.

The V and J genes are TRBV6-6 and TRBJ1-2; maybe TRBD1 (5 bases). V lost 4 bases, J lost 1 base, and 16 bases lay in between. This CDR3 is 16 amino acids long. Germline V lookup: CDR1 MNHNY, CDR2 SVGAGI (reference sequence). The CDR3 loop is CASSSPFDSLNYGYTF. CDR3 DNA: TGTGCCAGCAGTTCTCCGTTCGACAGCCTTAACTATGGCTACACCTTC.

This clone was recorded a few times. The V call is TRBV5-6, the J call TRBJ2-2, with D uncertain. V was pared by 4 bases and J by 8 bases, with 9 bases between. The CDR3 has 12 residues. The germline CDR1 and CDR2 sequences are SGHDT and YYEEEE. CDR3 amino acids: CASSLLLGELFF. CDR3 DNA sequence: TGTGCCAGCAGCCTCCTTTTGGGGGAGCTGTTTTTT.

CDR3 nucleotide sequence: TGTGCCAGTAGTATAGTATCCGGGACAGGGAACAATGAGCAGTTCTTC. Amino acids: CASSIVSGTGNNEQFF. The chain carries TRBV19 and TRBJ2-1; 9 bases map to TRBD1. The CDR3 loop spans 16 amino acids. After removal of 1 base from V and 5 bases from J, the junction contained 6 bases not matched to a gene. Germline CDR1 and CDR2: LNHDA and SQIVND (reference sequence).

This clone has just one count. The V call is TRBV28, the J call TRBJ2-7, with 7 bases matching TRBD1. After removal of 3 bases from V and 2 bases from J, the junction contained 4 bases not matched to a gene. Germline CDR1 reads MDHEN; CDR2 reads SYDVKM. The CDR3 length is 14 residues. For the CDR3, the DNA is TGTGCCAGCAGTTTCGGGACAGATACCTACGAGCAGTACTTC. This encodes CASSFGTDTYEQYF.

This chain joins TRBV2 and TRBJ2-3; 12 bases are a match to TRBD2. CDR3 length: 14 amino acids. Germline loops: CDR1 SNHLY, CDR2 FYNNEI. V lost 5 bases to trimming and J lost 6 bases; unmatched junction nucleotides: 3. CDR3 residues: CASSWTSGIDTQYF. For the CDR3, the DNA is TGTGCCAGCAGTTGGACTAGCGGGATTGATACGCAGTATTTT.